The sample holds many counts of the clone carrying this TCR beta chain. A single record per CDR3 protein comes from TCRdb applying MiXCR to the 5' RACE reads. The data show approximately 52,000 distinct CDR3 sequences, roughly 14% seen once. The CDR3 length is 16 residues. The V gene end was trimmed by 4 bases and the J gene end by 4 bases; junction bases not matched to a gene: 11. In germline, CDR1 is MGHRA, CDR2 YSYEKL. This sample was taken from a study of T cells of healthy individuals. This receptor was taken from a human donor in good health. The chain links TRBV4-1 to TRBJ2-5; 8 bases map to TRBD2. The CDR3 DNA reads as TGCGCCAGCAGCCGATCCCCCGGGGGGGCGGGAGAGACCCAGTACTTC. Protein sequence: CASSRSPGGAGETQYF.